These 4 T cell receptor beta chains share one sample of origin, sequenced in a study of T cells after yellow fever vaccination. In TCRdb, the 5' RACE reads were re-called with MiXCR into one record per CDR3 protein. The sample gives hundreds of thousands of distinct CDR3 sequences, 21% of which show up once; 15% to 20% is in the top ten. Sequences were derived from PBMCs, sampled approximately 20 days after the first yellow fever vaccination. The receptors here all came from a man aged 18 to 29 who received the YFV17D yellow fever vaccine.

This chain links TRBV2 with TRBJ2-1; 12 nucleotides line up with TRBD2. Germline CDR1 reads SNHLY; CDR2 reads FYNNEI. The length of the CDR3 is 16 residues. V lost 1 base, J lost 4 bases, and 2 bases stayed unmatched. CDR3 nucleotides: TGTGCCAGCAGTGAAGAAGGGACTAGCGGGTACAATGAGCAGTTCTTC. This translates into CASSEEGTSGYNEQFF.

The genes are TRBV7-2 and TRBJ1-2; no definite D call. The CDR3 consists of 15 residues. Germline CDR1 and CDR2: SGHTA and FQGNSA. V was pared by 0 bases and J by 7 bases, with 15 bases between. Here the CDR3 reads CASSLAVMAGGGYTF. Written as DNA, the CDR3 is TGTGCCAGCAGCTTAGCGGTCATGGCAGGAGGTGGCTACACCTTC.

As DNA, the CDR3 is TGCAGCGTTGGAATTAGGGGGCGCGGATGGGACAATGAGCAGTTCTTC. This sequence encodes CSVGIRGRGWDNEQFF. This chain uses TRBV29-1 with TRBJ2-1; 7 nucleotides match TRBD1. V lost 4 bases to trimming and J lost 5 bases; unmatched junction nucleotides: 14. The CDR3 spans 16 residues. Germline CDR1 is SQVTM and CDR2 is ANQGSEA.

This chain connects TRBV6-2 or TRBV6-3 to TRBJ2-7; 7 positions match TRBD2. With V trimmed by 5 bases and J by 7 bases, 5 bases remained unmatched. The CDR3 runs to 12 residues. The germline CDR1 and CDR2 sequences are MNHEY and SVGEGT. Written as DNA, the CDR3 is TGTGCCAGCAGTCAAGGTAGCGGGGAGCAGTACGTC. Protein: CASSQGSGEQYV.